This T cell receptor beta chain was captured in a study of blood T cell repertoires in COVID-19. Original processing methods: Reference gene primer amplification gave estimated nucleated cell counts. Sequenced by immunoSEQ multiplex PCR; TCRdb stores in-frame clones only, minus some. Clonal size and the V and J genes are those of that table, whereas D and trimming came from the DNA. The table shows 250,000 to 350,000 clones, with 88% occurring only once. V lost 5 bases, J lost 2 bases, and 6 bases stayed unmatched. The CDR3 runs to 14 residues. The V gene's germline CDR1 is SGHTA and CDR2 FQGNSA. The V gene is TRBV7-2, the J gene TRBJ2-7, with 7 bases identical to TRBD1. The sample was peripheral blood. The sequence was obtained from a woman between 45 and 65 years old with active or convalescent COVID-19. The CDR3 DNA sequence: TGTGCCAGCAGCCTCAGGACAGGAGCCTACGAGCAGTACTTC. Its protein product is CASSLRTGAYEQYF.